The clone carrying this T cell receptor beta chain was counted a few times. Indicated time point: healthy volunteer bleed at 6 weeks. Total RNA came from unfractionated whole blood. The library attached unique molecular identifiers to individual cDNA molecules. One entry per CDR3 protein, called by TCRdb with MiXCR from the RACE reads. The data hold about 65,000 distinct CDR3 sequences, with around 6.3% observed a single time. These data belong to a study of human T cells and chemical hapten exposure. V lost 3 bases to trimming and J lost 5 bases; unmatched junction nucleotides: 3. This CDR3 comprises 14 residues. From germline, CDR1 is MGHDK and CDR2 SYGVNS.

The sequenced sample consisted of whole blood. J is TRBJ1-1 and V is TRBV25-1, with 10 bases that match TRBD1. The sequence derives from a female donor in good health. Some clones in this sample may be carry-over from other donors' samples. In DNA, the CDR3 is TGTGCCAGCAGTGAGACAGGGGGCGAGACTGAAGCTTTCTTT. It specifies CASSETGGETEAFF.